This T cell receptor beta chain was documented in a study of control samples from healthy donors and cancer patients. Trimming stripped 7 bases from V and 3 bases from J, with 17 bases between. The CDR3 totals 15 residues. Germline CDR1 is LGHNT and CDR2 is FRNRAP. Method: immunoSEQ multiplex PCR; TCRdb's copy keeps in-frame clones and lacks some. The sample lists 90,000 to 100,000 clones; around three quarters were seen once. This receptor was obtained from a woman younger than 45 in good health. The chain has TRBV12-5 and TRBJ2-3, with D tentatively TRBD2 (6 bases). The source material was blood. DNA for the CDR3: TGTGCTAGTGTGTCTGTCGGCGGGGTTACAGATACGCAGTATTTT. It translates to CASVSVGGVTDTQYF.